This TCR beta chain was captured in a study of blood T cell repertoires in COVID-19 (dated by TCRdb to about 2020). For the study in its entirety: The collaborator samples originated in the United States, Italy and Spain and spanned the acute and convalescent phases of COVID-19. The material from the prospective study consisted of cDNA or gDNA derived from T cells, B-cell-depleted T cells, or PBMCs. The dataset comprised deeply sampled blood TCRbeta repertoires from subjects exposed to, actively infected with, or recovered from COVID-19. The repertoires were released in a freely available public database intended as a resource for research on the immune response to SARS-CoV-2. The samples were drawn from the first 160 participants of the ongoing ImmuneRACE study and from some 1,300 subjects provided by 6 global collaborators. A de-identified subject ID, COVID-19 status, age in years and sex were almost always included in the sample metadata. HLA class I and class II types, where available, came from metadata supplied by the sample provider rather than from assay-based typing. Results and caveats for the whole study, not just this receptor: Clinical and demographic metadata were provided uncurated, with the amount varying by source and participant.

As to this clone: The clone's antigen remains unknown. Qualities for individual bases were not recorded, and no much larger clone is one base off.

The immunoSEQ Assay, a bias-controlled multiplex PCR, was used to amplify TCRbeta CDR3 regions from genomic DNA. The source study handled its data this way. Nucleated cell counts per sample were estimated from amplification of reference gene primers within the assay. To quantify the absolute abundance of each unique TCRbeta CDR3 rearrangement, sequence reads were collapsed and filtered. For each sample, productive Simpson clonality was calculated by taking the square root of Simpson's diversity index across productive rearrangements. TCRdb's version of the immuneACCESS table is confined to in-frame rearrangements and falls short of the full clone set. An unresolved V gene accounts for under half of the shortfall where checked; the remainder is of unknown origin. V and J calls plus clone size are reproduced from that table; the DNA served to infer D and trimming. This sample holds some 120,000 clones; around four fifths were observed only once. The ten biggest clones cover over 10% of the sample.

Each collaborating institution followed its own protocols to collect whole blood in K2EDTA tubes. For TCRbeta analysis, collaborator samples were shipped as frozen whole blood, as isolated PBMCs, or as DNA extracted from either sample type. The germline V gene gives CDR1 as MDHEN and CDR2 as SYDVKM. A distance of 8 bases separates the germline ends of V and J, which lose 2 bases and 1 base respectively. The CDR3 has 14 amino acids, counting the end cysteine and phenylalanine. Only the CDR3 region is kept as DNA, spanning 42 bases read in frame from base 1. The sequenced material came from peripheral blood. The receptor was isolated from a human donor in a cohort sampled during active COVID-19. The V and J segments used are TRBV28 and TRBJ1-1; no D segment can be confidently identified. The CDR3 region has the sequence CASSLISPNTEAFF. The nucleotide sequence reads as follows: TGTGCCAGCAGTTTAATCTCCCCGAACACTGAAGCTTTCTTT.